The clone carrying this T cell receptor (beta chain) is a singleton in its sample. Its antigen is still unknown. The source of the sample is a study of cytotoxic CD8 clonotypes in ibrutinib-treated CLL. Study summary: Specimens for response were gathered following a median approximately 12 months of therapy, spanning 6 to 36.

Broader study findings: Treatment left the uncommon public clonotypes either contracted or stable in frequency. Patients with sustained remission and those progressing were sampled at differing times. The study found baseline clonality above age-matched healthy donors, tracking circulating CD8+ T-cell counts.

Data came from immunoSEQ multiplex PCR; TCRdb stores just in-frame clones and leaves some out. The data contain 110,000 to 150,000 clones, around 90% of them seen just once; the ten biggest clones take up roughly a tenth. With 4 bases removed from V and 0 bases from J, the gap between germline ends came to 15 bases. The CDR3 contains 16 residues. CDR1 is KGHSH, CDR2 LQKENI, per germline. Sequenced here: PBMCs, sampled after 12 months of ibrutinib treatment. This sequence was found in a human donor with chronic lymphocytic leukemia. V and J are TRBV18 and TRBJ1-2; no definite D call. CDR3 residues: CASSQGPGRSNYGYTF. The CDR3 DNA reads TGTGCCAGCTCACAAGGACCTGGACGTTCTAACTATGGCTACACCTTC.